A single sample is the source of the 27 T cell receptor beta chains below, sequenced in a study of shared clonotypes between healthy human individuals. Method: immunoSEQ multiplex PCR; TCRdb's copy keeps in-frame clones and lacks some. The table records over 2 million clones, 80% to 95% of them present only once. The sequencing sample was made of naive CD4+ T cells from PBMCs. Described subset: CD45RA+ positively selected. The source of these receptors is a man younger than 30 in good health. Some clones in this sample may be carry-over from other donors' samples.

J is TRBJ2-1 and V is TRBV4-1, with D unresolved. This CDR3 region has 13 residues. V was clipped by 0 bases and J by 8 bases, with 8 bases between them. Germline V gene data show CDR1 as MGHRA and CDR2 as YSYEKL. The CDR3 nucleotides read TGCGCCAGCAGCCAAGATGCAAGGGATGAGCAGTTCTTC. It is translated as CASSQDARDEQFF.

The rearrangement uses TRBV6-1 and TRBJ1-2, with D possibly matching TRBD1 (5 bases). This CDR3 spans 15 amino acids. V was cut by 0 bases and J by 7 bases, with 15 bases left in between. Germline assignment: CDR1 MNHNS and CDR2 SASEGT. DNA for the CDR3: TGTGCCAGCAGTGAAGCGACTTGGGGCGCAGGTGGCTACACCTTC. Its translation is CASSEATWGAGGYTF.

The chain's CDR3 is CASTGGGSEAFF. For the CDR3, the DNA is TGTGCCAGCACGGGGGGGGGATCTGAAGCTTTCTTT. V and J are TRBV25-1 and TRBJ1-1; a weak D match, TRBD1 (5 bases). Germline values: CDR1 MGHDK, CDR2 SYGVNS. V lost 7 bases, J lost 6 bases, and 12 bases lay in between. The CDR3 loop spans 12 amino acids.

The chain recombines TRBV28 with TRBJ1-2, with no clear D. This CDR3 comprises 13 residues. The V gene lost 3 bases and the J gene lost 8 bases, with 13 bases spanning the gap. Germline loops: CDR1 MDHEN, CDR2 SYDVKM. Here the CDR3 DNA reads TGTGCCAGCAGTTTCGGTTTGTCGGGGGGCTACACCTTC. Amino acids: CASSFGLSGGYTF.

V usage is TRBV6-5 and J usage is TRBJ2-2; D is uncertain. Germline CDR1 reads MNHEY; CDR2 reads SVGAGI. This CDR3 comprises 13 residues. V lost 8 bases and J 1 base, leaving 8 bases between the germline ends. The CDR3 DNA reads TGTGCCAGCTACTCGCGGAACACCGGGGAGCTGTTTTTT. Its protein is CASYSRNTGELFF.

This chain connects TRBV7-2 to TRBJ2-7; D is uncertain. The V gene lost 8 bases and the J gene lost 3 bases, with 8 bases spanning the gap. Germline V gives CDR1 SGHTA, CDR2 FQGNSA. The CDR3 is 11 residues long. The CDR3 reads CASAENYEQYF. As DNA, the CDR3 is TGTGCCAGCGCGGAAAACTACGAGCAGTACTTC.

Concerning this clone: The sample holds other DNA sequences that translate to the same CDR3. The V call is TRBV2, the J call TRBJ1-5; D gene uncertain. Germline assignment: CDR1 SNHLY and CDR2 FYNNEI. V was clipped by 1 base and J by 7 bases, with 8 bases between them. CDR3 size: 13 residues. In nucleotides, the CDR3 is TGTGCCAGCAGTGAAGAGGGTGGGCAGCCCCAGCATTTT. Amino acid sequence: CASSEEGGQPQHF.

The rearrangement links TRBV29-1 to TRBJ2-3; 12 nucleotides agree with TRBD2. CDR1 and CDR2 from the germline V gene are SQVTM and ANQGSEA. After removal of 4 bases from V and 5 bases from J, the junction contained 10 bases not matched to a gene. CDR3 length equals 16 residues. The CDR3 sequence is CSVALDTSGRRDTQYF. The DNA for the CDR3 is TGCAGCGTTGCCCTAGATACTAGCGGGAGGAGAGATACGCAGTATTTT.

The chain links TRBV6-6 to TRBJ1-5; TRBD1 is a possible D gene (5 bases). This CDR3 region has 14 residues. V was clipped by 5 bases and J by 6 bases, with 14 bases between them. Germline values: CDR1 MNHNY, CDR2 SVGAGI (reference sequence). Here the CDR3 DNA reads TGTGCCAGCAGTGTCGGCCGCGGGGGTCAGCCCCAGCATTTT. It translates to CASSVGRGGQPQHF.

Remarks on this clone: Other DNA sequences from this sample encode an identical CDR3 as well. V gene TRBV6-6 combines with J gene TRBJ2-6, with D hard to call. The CDR3 is made up of 16 amino acids. Trimming pared 0 bases from V and 0 bases from J, leaving 6 bases between. CDR1 and CDR2 from the germline V gene are MNHNY and SVGAGI (reference sequence). CDR3 sequence reads: CASSYSRGSGANVLTF. CDR3 DNA: TGTGCCAGCAGTTACTCGCGTGGCTCTGGGGCCAACGTCCTGACTTTC.

The chain uses TRBV5-1 and TRBJ1-2, with no clear D. The ends were cut back, 3 bases at V and 7 bases at J, with 19 bases in the middle. This CDR3 is 15 amino acids long. Germline V gene sequence: CDR1 SGHRS, CDR2 YFSETQ. The CDR3 protein is CASSSSPGHAGGYTF. The CDR3 nucleotides read TGCGCCAGCAGCTCCTCCCCCGGGCACGCGGGTGGCTACACCTTC.

The rearrangement links TRBV30 to TRBJ1-3, with D uncertain. CDR1 and CDR2 from the germline V gene are GTSNPN and SVGIG (reference sequence). The CDR3 is 12 amino acids. Trimming took 5 bases from V and 4 from J, leaving 9 bases between them. The CDR3 DNA sequence: TGTGCCTGGGGACGGACGGGAAACACCATATATTTT. It specifies CAWGRTGNTIYF.

This clone occurred once. The germline gene is not matched at one end of the junction; a read error may be the cause. This chain uses TRBV5-1 with TRBJ2-7, with 9 bases lining up with TRBD1. The length of the CDR3 is 14 residues. The V gene's germline CDR1 is SGHRS and CDR2 YFSETQ. The CDR3 DNA is TGCGCCAGCAGCTTGGTGACAGGGGGAACCCCTATGGACTTC. Translating it yields CASSLVTGGTPMDF.

V gene TRBV6-1 combines with J gene TRBJ2-1, with 9 nucleotides matching TRBD1. The trim removed 4 bases at V and 4 bases at J, leaving 5 bases unmatched. Germline lookup yields CDR1 MNHNS and CDR2 SASEGT. The CDR3 runs 15 residues. The CDR3 sequence: CASSGQGEIYNEQFF. The CDR3 nucleotides are TGTGCCAGCAGTGGACAGGGGGAGATTTACAATGAGCAGTTCTTC.

The CDR3 sequence: CASSPFGGTGELFF. CDR3 coding DNA: TGTGCCAGCAGCCCCTTCGGGGGCACCGGGGAGCTGTTTTTT. The chain is built from TRBV11-1 and TRBJ2-2; a weak D match, TRBD2 (6 bases). The V and J ends lost 5 bases and 4 bases respectively, with 11 bases between them. Germline CDR1 SGHAT, CDR2 FQDESV (reference sequence). The CDR3 extends over 14 amino acids.

This rearrangement joins TRBV5-1 to TRBJ2-7; 14 bases align to TRBD2. Trimming cost V 5 bases and J 5 bases; bases outside gene matches: 21. Germline V gene data show CDR1 as SGHRS and CDR2 as YFSETQ. This CDR3 contains 20 residues. CDR3 DNA: TGCGCCAGCAGTTCAGGCCCAGTACTGGGACTAGCGGGAGTTCCCCACGAGCAGTACTTC. Residues: CASSSGPVLGLAGVPHEQYF.

In this sample, this clone turned up once. V and J are TRBV5-5 and TRBJ2-7; no clear D gene. CDR1 and CDR2 (germline): SGHKS, YYEKEE (reference sequence). There are 14 residues in the CDR3. V was pared by 6 bases and J by 3 bases, with 16 bases between. The CDR3 here is CASTNPGTSYEQYF. For the CDR3, the DNA is TGTGCCAGCACAAACCCCGGTACCAGCTACGAGCAGTACTTC.

This clone was detected only once. V usage is TRBV7-9 and J usage is TRBJ1-6; perhaps TRBD1 as D (6 bases). With 1 base removed from V and 10 bases from J, the gap between germline ends came to 11 bases. This CDR3 has 14 residues. The V gene's germline CDR1 is SEHNR and CDR2 FQNEAQ (reference sequence). The CDR3 reads CASSLEQGGSPLHF. CDR3 DNA: TGTGCCAGCAGCTTAGAACAGGGTGGCTCACCCCTCCACTTT.

The chain uses TRBV9 and TRBJ2-1; a possible D gene is TRBD2 (6 bases). The CDR3 spans 16 residues. The germline CDR1 and CDR2 sequences are SGDLS and YYNGEE. V was shortened by 4 bases and J by 5 bases, with 19 bases between the two germline ends. The CDR3 protein is CASSSQAGGTNNEQFF. In nucleotides, the CDR3 is TGTGCCAGCAGCTCTCAAGCGGGCGGGACCAACAATGAGCAGTTCTTC. The variable domain in full, with the rest retrieved from reference TRBV9 and TRBJ2-1, is DSGVTQTPKHLITATGQRVTLRCSPRSGDLSVYWYQQSLDQGLQFLIQYYNGEERAKGNILERFSAQQFPDLHSELNLSSLELGDSALYFCASSSQAGGTNNEQFFGPGTRLTVL.

On this clone itself: A junction boundary mismatches the germline segment, possibly from a read error. This sequence joins TRBV5-1 and TRBJ2-4; D possibly matches TRBD1 or TRBD2 (5 bases each). Germline assignment: CDR1 SGHRS and CDR2 YFSETQ. CDR3 length equals 14 residues. CDR3 in amino acids: CASSWGTPGADKDF. DNA for the CDR3: TGCGCCAGCAGCTGGGGGACGCCTGGGGCGGATAAGGACTTC. Drawing the rest from reference TRBV5-1 and TRBJ2-4, the complete variable domain is KAGVTQTPRYLIKTRGQQVTLSCSPISGHRSVSWYQQTPGQGLQFLFEYFSETQRNKGNFPGRFSGRQFSNSRSEMNVSTLELGDSALYLCASSWGTPGADKDFGAGTRLSVL.

The chain couples TRBV7-2 to TRBJ2-7; no clear D. Per germline, CDR1 SGHTA and CDR2 FQGNSA. This CDR3 is 16 amino acids long. V dropped 1 base and J dropped 0 bases, with 13 bases sitting between them. CDR3 bases: TGTGCCAGCAGCTTAGATTCGACTGGGCGCTCCTACGAGCAGTACTTC. This translates into CASSLDSTGRSYEQYF.

The chain employs TRBV30 and TRBJ1-6, with D uncertain. Trimming removed 2 bases at V and 5 bases at J, with 13 bases between. This CDR3 has 15 amino acids. Germline lookup yields CDR1 GTSNPN and CDR2 SVGIG (reference sequence). The CDR3, as DNA: TGTGCCTGGAGTAACGGAGAAATTCATAATTCACCCCTCCACTTT. Translated, it gives CAWSNGEIHNSPLHF.

Details on this clone: The conserved final phenylalanine or tryptophan is absent from the CDR3, which likely points to a read error. The limits of the CDR3 on the DNA are not certain, so only TCRdb's listed CDR3 is given. This rearrangement joins TRBV5-1 to TRBJ1-1; TRBD1, the table's D call, lacks a check against the DNA. The CDR3 is 15 amino acids long, termini counted. The germline CDR1 and CDR2 sequences are SGHRS and YFSETQ. The CDR3 spells CASIPLLRGRDRGHP.

V usage is TRBV6-1 and J usage is TRBJ2-3; the match to TRBD2 covers 9 bases. The CDR3 length is 14 residues. The junction had 5 bases not matched to a gene; V was cut back by 6 bases and J by 4 bases. Germline V CDR1 and CDR2: MNHNS, SASEGT. CDR3 DNA: TGTGCCAGCAGCCCGACTAGCGGCCCAGATACGCAGTATTTT. This codes for CASSPTSGPDTQYF.

The chain joins TRBV21-1 to TRBJ2-2; the table names TRBD1, a call not compared with the DNA. TRBV21-1 is designated a pseudogene. The CDR3 is 14 residues long. The CDR3 DNA reads TGTGCCAGCAGCATCCCTACAGGGACCGGGGAGCTGTTTTTT. It yields the protein CASSIPTGTGELFF.

With regard to this clone: Within the sample, other DNA sequences also encode this same CDR3. This rearrangement joins TRBV5-1 to TRBJ1-5; a possible D gene is TRBD1 (5 bases). Trimming stripped 0 bases from V and 3 bases from J, with 10 bases between. This CDR3 is 15 amino acids long. Germline loops: CDR1 SGHRS, CDR2 YFSETQ. The CDR3 here is CASSLEGTANQPQHF. The CDR3 DNA is TGCGCCAGCAGCTTGGAAGGGACGGCCAATCAGCCCCAGCATTTT.

In its sample, this clone was seen once. This sequence joins TRBV7-9 and TRBJ2-7, with D possibly called TRBD1 or TRBD2 (5 bases each). This CDR3 spans 16 amino acids. Germline V gene data show CDR1 as SEHNR and CDR2 as FQNEAQ (reference sequence). V lost 1 base to trimming and J lost 0 bases, with 13 bases between them. CDR3 nucleotides: TGTGCCAGCAGCTTAGGTTTCCGGGACCCCTCCTACGAGCAGTACTTC. As protein: CASSLGFRDPSYEQYF.